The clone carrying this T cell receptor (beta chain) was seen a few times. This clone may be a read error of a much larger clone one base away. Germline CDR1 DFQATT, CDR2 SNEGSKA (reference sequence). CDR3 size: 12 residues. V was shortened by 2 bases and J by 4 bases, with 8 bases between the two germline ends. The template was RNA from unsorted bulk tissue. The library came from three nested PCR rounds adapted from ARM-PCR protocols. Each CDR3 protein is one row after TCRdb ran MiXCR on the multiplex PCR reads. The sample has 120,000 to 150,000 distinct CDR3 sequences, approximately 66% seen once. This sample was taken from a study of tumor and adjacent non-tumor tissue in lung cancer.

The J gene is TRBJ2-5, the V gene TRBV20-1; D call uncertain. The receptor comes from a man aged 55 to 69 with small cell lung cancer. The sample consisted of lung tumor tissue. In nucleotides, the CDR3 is TGCAGTGCTAGAAGGGCAGTAGAGACCCAGTACTTC. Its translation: CSARRAVETQYF.